A single sample is the source of the 5 T cell receptor beta chains below, sequenced in a study of shared clonotypes between healthy human individuals. Cells designated naive CD8 were CD45RO-negative and were positively selected for CCR7, with terminally differentiated effector memory CD45RA+ cells excluded. Repertoires were generated with immunoSEQ multiplex PCR, while TCRdb's copy carries only in-frame clones and drops some. The sample holds 550,000 to 750,000 clones; 92% are singletons and the top ten take about 24%. The sample was naive CD8+ T cells sorted from blood. These receptors all stem from a man aged 30-40 years in good health.

V gene TRBV30 combines with J gene TRBJ1-4, with D perhaps TRBD1 (5 bases). V was clipped by 2 bases and J by 4 bases, with 14 bases between them. This CDR3 contains 15 residues. Germline V lookup: CDR1 GTSNPN, CDR2 SVGIG (reference sequence). The CDR3 DNA is TGTGCCTGGAGTTCGACTGGGGGGGTTAATGAAAAACTGTTTTTT. Residues: CAWSSTGGVNEKLFF. Full variable domain (rest looked up from reference TRBV30 and TRBJ1-4): SQTIHQWPATLVQPVGSPLSLECTVEGTSNPNLYWYRQAAGRGLQLLFYSVGIGQISSEVPQNLSASRPQDRQFILSSKKLLLSDSGFYLCAWSSTGGVNEKLFFGSGTQLSVL.

V gene TRBV7-6 combines with J gene TRBJ2-2; tentatively, D is TRBD1 (6 bases). Germline V lookup: CDR1 SGHVS, CDR2 FNYEAQ. This CDR3 has 13 residues. The ends were cut back, 7 bases at V and 4 bases at J, with 10 bases in the middle. The CDR3 loop reads CASIQGFTGELFF. Here the CDR3 DNA reads TGTGCCAGCATACAGGGCTTCACCGGGGAGCTGTTTTTT. The variable domain in full, completed from reference TRBV7-6 and TRBJ2-2, reads GAGVSQSPRYKVTKRGQDVALRCDPISGHVSLYWYRQALGQGPEFLTYFNYEAQQDKSGLPNDRFSAERPEGSISTLTIQRTEQRDSAMYRCASIQGFTGELFFGEGSRLTVL.

Many counts were recorded for this clone. The CDR3 is CASSLVFRLSGANVLTF. In DNA form, the CDR3 reads TGCGCCAGCAGCTTGGTATTCAGGCTGTCTGGGGCCAACGTCCTGACTTTC. The rearrangement uses TRBV5-1 and TRBJ2-6; D call uncertain. CDR3 length: 17 residues. CDR1 and CDR2 (germline): SGHRS, YFSETQ. The ends were cut back, 0 bases at V and 1 base at J, with 11 bases in the middle.

A note on this clone: The sample has other DNA sequences that encode this CDR3 too. The chain employs TRBV29-1 and TRBJ2-7; 7 bases are a match to TRBD1. Germline CDR1 is SQVTM and CDR2 is ANQGSEA. J lost 1 base, V lost 5 bases, and 5 bases had no gene match. There are 13 residues in the CDR3. Written as DNA, the CDR3 is TGCAGCGTTCGGACAGGACTTTCCTACGAGCAGTACTTC. Protein: CSVRTGLSYEQYF.

CDR3 protein: CASSFVGTGQYF. The CDR3 region has the DNA TGTGCCAGCAGTTTCGTGGGGACAGGGCAGTACTTC. The chain uses TRBV28 and TRBJ2-5; 9 positions match TRBD1. This CDR3 region has 12 residues. Germline V CDR1 and CDR2: MDHEN, SYDVKM. Trimming cost V 3 bases and J 11 bases; bases outside gene matches: 4. The variable domain in full, with the rest retrieved from reference TRBV28 and TRBJ2-5, is DVKVTQSSRYLVKRTGEKVFLECVQDMDHENMFWYRQDPGLGLRLIYFSYDVKMKEKGDIPEGYSVSREKKERFSLILESASTNQTSMYLCASSFVGTGQYFGPGTRLLVL.